This T cell receptor (beta chain) was sequenced during a study of blood T cell repertoires in COVID-19. Across the study: T cells, B-cell-depleted T cells, or PBMCs supplied cDNA or gDNA.

Sequencing was performed with immunoSEQ multiplex PCR; in TCRdb, only in-frame clones are kept and a portion is missing. The sample has roughly 380,000 clones, about 89% seen once. The germline V gene has CDR1 MDHEN and CDR2 SYDVKM. The CDR3 is 14 residues long. V lost 7 bases, J lost 4 bases, and 9 bases stayed unmatched. Sample: PBMCs or T cells enriched from blood (not recorded which). The gene calls are TRBV28 and TRBJ1-2, with 7 positions matching TRBD1. This receptor was identified in a man between 25 and 39 years old who had recovered from COVID-19. The CDR3: CASIPGQKSYGYTF. The CDR3, as DNA: TGTGCCAGCATCCCGGGACAGAAAAGCTATGGCTACACCTTC.